This section outlines one T cell receptor (beta chain) sequence together with its context. This specimen belongs to a study of prognosis after radiotherapy for stage I lung cancer. Across the study: Radiotherapy took the form of SBRT (3 to 5 fractions) with a biologically effective dose of at least 100 Gy.

CDR1 is MNHEY, CDR2 SVGEGT, per germline. This CDR3 has 16 amino acids. Trimming shortened V by 4 bases and J by 6 bases, and 21 bases separated the two germline ends. Genomic DNA was subjected to two-round multiplex PCR for amplification of TCR beta CDR3. Primers (each specific to one TRBV or TRBJ gene) were used in first-round PCR. One entry per CDR3 protein, called by TCRdb with MiXCR from the multiplex PCR reads. Altogether approximately 22,000 distinct CDR3 sequences are present, roughly two fifths being singletons, with the ten largest covering approximately 31%. The source is a donor at least 50 years old with non-small cell lung cancer. Sequencing used PBMCs, obtained before or after stereotactic body radiation therapy (not recorded which). The rearrangement links TRBV6-2 or TRBV6-3 to TRBJ2-5; TRBD2 might be the D (6 bases). The CDR3 sequence is CASSSLSGRDGKTQYF. CDR3 nucleotide sequence: TGTGCCAGCAGTTCGCTATCGGGGCGGGATGGAAAGACCCAGTACTTC.